The 8 T cell receptor beta chains listed next were all sequenced from one sample in a study of T-cell memory formation after mild COVID-19. One entry per CDR3 protein results from TCRdb running MiXCR on the 5' RACE reads. The repertoire holds approximately 500,000 distinct CDR3 sequences, with approximately 23% as singletons. The specimen was PBMCs or a T cell subset sorted from them (not recorded which). The receptors derive from an adult woman who had mild COVID-19 (a few samples of this study predate the infection). Cell type and time point are not known.

J is TRBJ2-5 and V is TRBV5-6; tentative D call: TRBD1 (6 bases). Germline CDR1 reads SGHDT; CDR2 reads YYEEEE. Trimming shortened V by 3 bases and J by 3 bases, and 18 bases separated the two germline ends. This CDR3 has 16 amino acids. Here the CDR3 reads CASSSRQEDWKETQYF. The CDR3, as DNA: TGTGCCAGCAGCTCCCGACAGGAAGACTGGAAAGAGACCCAGTACTTC.

A word on this clonotype: Mismatch with germline at one junction end may stem from a read error. The V call is TRBV12-3 or TRBV12-4, the J call TRBJ2-7; the match to TRBD2 covers 8 bases. The CDR3 is made up of 14 amino acids. Written as DNA, the CDR3 is TGTGCCAGCAGTCTAGCGGGCGTTCGCTACGAGCAGTACTTC. Translating gives CASSLAGVRYEQYF.

The gene calls are TRBV9 and TRBJ2-2; perhaps TRBD2 as D (5 bases). Germline V gene data show CDR1 as SGDLS and CDR2 as YYNGEE. The V end was cut by 4 bases, the J end by 8 bases, with 15 bases between. This CDR3 has 14 amino acids. The CDR3 region has the DNA TGTGCCAGCAGCATTCGGACCGGCGGGGGGGAGCTGTTTTTT. It codes for CASSIRTGGGELFF.

This clonotype showed up just a few times. The rearrangement joins TRBV16 to TRBJ2-7; tentative D call: TRBD2 (6 bases). There are 12 residues in the CDR3. Trimming took off 8 bases at V and 4 bases at J, with 12 bases between the two ends. Germline CDR1 KGHSY, CDR2 FQNENV. CDR3 bases: TGTGCCAGCGCTAGAGGGACTTACGAGCAGTACTTC. As protein: CASARGTYEQYF.

Only a few counts were recorded for this clonotype. The V call is TRBV2, the J call TRBJ1-6, with D possibly matching TRBD1 (6 bases). The length of the CDR3 is 15 residues. Trimming shortened V by 5 bases and J by 5 bases, and 13 bases separated the two germline ends. The V gene's germline CDR1 is SNHLY and CDR2 FYNNEI. The CDR3 region has the DNA TGTGCCAGCAGTAAGAACAGGGTGGATAATTCACCCCTCCACTTT. Its protein is CASSKNRVDNSPLHF.

This clonotype was observed a handful of times. The CDR3 coding sequence is TGTGCCAGCAGCTTGGACTCGGCGACCCAGTACTTC. This translates into CASSLDSATQYF. V gene TRBV7-9 combines with J gene TRBJ2-5; weak D call: TRBD2 (5 bases). The CDR3 covers 12 residues. Per germline, CDR1 SEHNR and CDR2 FQNEAQ (reference sequence). V lost 3 bases, J lost 7 bases, and 9 bases lay in between.

This clonotype was counted a few times. V is TRBV14 and J is TRBJ1-3, with D unresolved. The germline CDR1 and CDR2 sequences are SGHDN and FVKESK. This CDR3 spans 15 amino acids. The V and J ends lost 0 bases and 4 bases respectively, with 10 bases between them. The CDR3 protein is CASSQERFPGNTIYF. The CDR3 region has the DNA TGTGCCAGCAGCCAAGAACGGTTCCCCGGAAACACCATATATTTT.

V is TRBV7-3 and J is TRBJ2-3, with no clear D. The CDR3 is 13 amino acids. The germline CDR1 and CDR2 sequences are SGHTA and FQGTGA. Trimming took off 2 bases at V and 3 bases at J, with 6 bases between the two ends. CDR3 sequence: CASSLFNTDTQYF. The CDR3 DNA sequence: TGTGCCAGCAGCTTATTCAATACAGATACGCAGTATTTT. Together with reference TRBV7-3 and TRBJ2-3, the CDR3 gives the full variable domain: GAGVSQTPSNKVTEKGKYVELRCDPISGHTALYWYRQSLGQGPEFLIYFQGTGAADDSGLPNDRFFAVRPEGSVSTLKIQRTERGDSAVYLCASSLFNTDTQYFGPGTRLTVL.